These T cell receptor beta chains were read from a single sample in a study of response to subunit inactivated influenza vaccine. TCRdb analysed the RT-PCR reads with MiXCR anew, one entry per CDR3 protein. The sample records around 490,000 distinct CDR3 sequences, 6% to 9% being singletons. The source material was PBMCs from blood, sampled less than 30 months after vaccination. The receptors were gathered from a man aged 50-75 years who received an inactivated influenza vaccine. The conserved cysteine and the conserved F or W are not part of the CDR3 here. A D gene is named only where the DNA matches it firmly.

V gene,J gene,CDR3 length,D gene,CDR3 protein
TRBV10-3,TRBJ1-4,11,NA,AIRSGRDEKLF
TRBV12-3/TRBV12-4,TRBJ2-4,11,NA,ASRRHRDIISD
TRBV4-2,TRBJ2-5,12,TRBD2,ASSQALREGTQY
TRBV7-9,TRBJ2-1,13,NA,ASSFNVPGKGEQF
TRBV6-2/TRBV6-3,TRBJ2-7,11,TRBD1,ASKDRDSYEQY
TRBV14,TRBJ2-1,15,NA,ASSQDRALIRANEQF
TRBV5-1,TRBJ2-7,10,TRBD1,ASSKTGNEQY
TRBV5-1,TRBJ2-4,12,NA,ASSLAGGENIQY
TRBV28,TRBJ2-7,12,NA,ASSSLSQGYEQY
TRBV20-1,TRBJ1-5,13,TRBD1,SASRGSGSNQPQH
TRBV29-1,TRBJ2-4,12,NA,SVERHVPISIQY
TRBV29-1,TRBJ2-2,10,NA,SVLTGTGELF
TRBV20-1,TRBJ2-7,11,NA,FVRDVASYEQY
TRBV28,TRBJ2-2,14,NA,ASSLFAAGNTGELF